This T cell receptor (beta chain) stems from a study of shared clonotypes between healthy human individuals. Concerning this clone itself: The antigen is unknown.

Study findings and constraints: Generation probability values for non-shared clonotypes were lower than those for clonotypes shared by all four donors.

Generated by immunoSEQ multiplex PCR, the TCRdb table keeps only in-frame clones and is missing some. This sample carries nearly 1,000,000 clones, about 80% of them seen once, and the ten largest clones take approximately 1.5%. Naive CD45RA+ and memory CD45RA-negative subsets were split from CD4+ cells. The sample consisted of memory CD4+ T cells sorted from blood. Documented subset: CD45RA-negative fraction. The receptor comes from a man younger than 35 in good health.

CDR3 residues: CASSLDPGREIGELFF. DNA for the CDR3: TGCGCCAGCAGCTTGGATCCCGGCAGGGAAATCGGGGAGCTGTTTTTT. V and J are TRBV5-1 and TRBJ2-2; D might be TRBD1 (5 bases). CDR1 is SGHRS, CDR2 YFSETQ, per germline. With 0 bases removed from V and 7 bases from J, the gap between germline ends came to 16 bases. The CDR3 spans 16 residues.